Below, 15 T cell receptor beta chains from the same sample are listed, as sequenced in a study of blood T cell repertoires in COVID-19. Clones were read by immunoSEQ multiplex PCR, and TCRdb kept only the in-frame ones, dropping some. This repertoire shows roughly 200,000 clones, roughly 86% found once; its top ten account for 1.5% to 2%. The sequenced material came from peripheral blood. All receptors come from a man in his late teens or twenties with active or convalescent COVID-19.

J is TRBJ2-1 and V is TRBV24-1, with 7 bases fitting TRBD1. The J segment lost 0 bases and the V segment lost 4 bases, leaving 5 bases of the junction unmatched. Germline loops: CDR1 KGHDR, CDR2 SFDVKD. The CDR3 is 16 residues long. Here the CDR3 DNA reads TGTGCCACCAGTGACCACCGGGACAGCTCCTACAATGAGCAGTTCTTC. This encodes CATSDHRDSSYNEQFF.

The chain is built from TRBV29-1 and TRBJ2-3; the D is unclear. This CDR3 contains 15 residues. Germline assignment: CDR1 SQVTM and CDR2 ANQGSEA. Trimming cost V 2 bases and J 6 bases, with 18 bases left between them. The CDR3 sequence: CSVELDSFYSDTQYF. As DNA, the CDR3 is TGCAGCGTTGAATTGGATAGCTTCTACTCCGATACGCAGTATTTT.

The chain is built from TRBV19 and TRBJ1-5, with TRBD1 matching 10 bases. V was pared by 4 bases and J by 3 bases, with 6 bases of the junction left unmatched. The CDR3 length is 16 residues. CDR1 is LNHDA and CDR2 is SQIVND in the germline V gene (reference sequence). The CDR3 DNA is TGTGCCAGTAGTACACAGACAGGGGGCTACAATCAGCCCCAGCATTTT. It codes for CASSTQTGGYNQPQHF.

This chain connects TRBV9 to TRBJ2-1, with 7 bases aligning to TRBD2. Germline CDR1 is SGDLS and CDR2 is YYNGEE. J was trimmed by 0 bases and V by 3 bases; bases with no gene match: 3. The CDR3 is 15 amino acids. In DNA, the CDR3 is TGTGCCAGCAGCGAAGCGGGGAGCTCCTACAATGAGCAGTTCTTC. As protein: CASSEAGSSYNEQFF.

The chain uses TRBV5-4 and TRBJ2-6; a weak D match, TRBD1 (6 bases). This CDR3 region has 16 residues. The germline CDR1 and CDR2 sequences are SGHNT and YYREEE (reference sequence). The ends were cut back, 3 bases at V and 3 bases at J, with 13 bases in the middle. The CDR3 here is CASSSQSGVGANVLTF. The CDR3 coding sequence is TGTGCCAGCAGCTCCCAATCAGGGGTTGGGGCCAACGTCCTGACTTTC. Looking up the rest from reference TRBV5-4 and TRBJ2-6 gives the full variable domain: ETGVTQSPTHLIKTRGQQVTLRCSSQSGHNTVSWYQQALGQGPQFIFQYYREEENGRGNFPPRFSGLQFPNYSSELNVNALELDDSALYLCASSSQSGVGANVLTFGAGSRLTVL.

This chain uses TRBV5-8 with TRBJ1-1; 7 bases are shared with TRBD1. Germline V gene lookup returns CDR1 SGHTS and CDR2 YDEGEE. This CDR3 has 16 amino acids. Trimming at V came to 4 bases and at J to 0 bases, leaving 9 bases not matched to a gene. For the CDR3, the DNA is TGTGCCAGCAGCCCCGGAAAGGGGGCAGTGAACACTGAAGCTTTCTTT. It is translated as CASSPGKGAVNTEAFF.

The V call is TRBV2, the J call TRBJ1-4; D might be TRBD1 (6 bases). With 5 bases removed from V and 3 bases from J, the gap between germline ends came to 16 bases. CDR3 length: 16 residues. Germline values: CDR1 SNHLY, CDR2 FYNNEI. The CDR3 region has the DNA TGTGCCAGCAGTTACAGGGTTGTGGGGGCTAATGAAAAACTGTTTTTT. The encoded protein is CASSYRVVGANEKLFF.

The chain joins TRBV5-1 to TRBJ2-7, with D possibly matching TRBD2 (6 bases). The CDR3 is made up of 15 amino acids. Trimming pared 4 bases from V and 1 base from J, leaving 15 bases between. Germline CDR1 reads SGHRS; CDR2 reads YFSETQ. The CDR3 protein is CASSGSGGLSYEQYF. In nucleotides, the CDR3 is TGCGCCAGCAGCGGGTCTGGCGGACTATCCTACGAGCAGTACTTC. Complete variable domain (other parts from reference TRBV5-1 and TRBJ2-7): KAGVTQTPRYLIKTRGQQVTLSCSPISGHRSVSWYQQTPGQGLQFLFEYFSETQRNKGNFPGRFSGRQFSNSRSEMNVSTLELGDSALYLCASSGSGGLSYEQYFGPGTRLTVT.

The chain's CDR3 is CASSRYSATNEKLFF. In DNA form, the CDR3 reads TGTGCCAGTAGTAGATATTCTGCGACTAATGAAAAACTGTTTTTT. The rearrangement links TRBV19 to TRBJ1-4; no clear D. Germline CDR1 is LNHDA and CDR2 is SQIVND (reference sequence). The CDR3 is 15 residues long. V dropped 4 bases and J dropped 2 bases, with 11 bases sitting between them.

The CDR3 here is CASSIPTGGPYGYTF. Here the CDR3 DNA reads TGTGCCAGCAGTATTCCCACAGGGGGCCCCTATGGCTACACCTTC. The chain has TRBV28 and TRBJ1-2, with 9 bases lining up with TRBD1. J lost 4 bases, V lost 5 bases, and 8 bases had no gene match. The CDR3 sequence is 15 residues long. Germline-derived CDR1 and CDR2 are MDHEN and SYDVKM.

CDR3 loop: CASSVGTQNTEAFF. Written as DNA, the CDR3 is TGTGCCAGCAGCGTAGGGACTCAGAACACTGAAGCTTTCTTT. V gene TRBV9 combines with J gene TRBJ1-1; D call uncertain. V was clipped by 0 bases and J by 1 base, with 7 bases between them. Germline CDR1 SGDLS, CDR2 YYNGEE. CDR3 length equals 14 residues.

The chain has TRBV19 and TRBJ1-2; D is unclear. Trimming took 3 bases from V and 7 from J, leaving 6 bases between them. Germline V gives CDR1 LNHDA, CDR2 SQIVND (reference sequence). The CDR3 covers 11 residues. Written as DNA, the CDR3 is TGTGCCAGTAGTATGAGGGCTGGCTACACCTTC. This encodes CASSMRAGYTF.

The chain recombines TRBV4-1 with TRBJ1-2; 9 nucleotides agree with TRBD1. Trimming removed 1 base from V and 2 bases from J; junction bases left unmatched: 5. Germline V CDR1 and CDR2: MGHRA, YSYEKL. The CDR3 loop spans 16 amino acids. The CDR3 spells CASSQGWTGVNYGYTF. The CDR3 DNA reads TGCGCCAGCAGCCAAGGTTGGACAGGGGTGAACTATGGCTACACCTTC.

V and J are TRBV5-1 and TRBJ1-4; 10 nucleotides agree with TRBD1. The trim removed 0 bases at V and 4 bases at J, leaving 0 bases unmatched. The CDR3 loop spans 15 amino acids. Germline V gene data show CDR1 as SGHRS and CDR2 as YFSETQ. The CDR3 DNA sequence: TGCGCCAGCAGCTTGGGGACAGGGGGTAATGAAAAACTGTTTTTT. Residues: CASSLGTGGNEKLFF.

The gene calls are TRBV24-1 and TRBJ1-5; D is possibly TRBD1 (5 bases). Trimming took 3 bases from V and 0 from J, leaving 11 bases between them. Germline loops: CDR1 KGHDR, CDR2 SFDVKD. The CDR3 totals 16 residues. The CDR3 DNA sequence: TGTGCCACCAGTGATGGGGCGGGGAATAGCAATCAGCCCCAGCATTTT. It specifies CATSDGAGNSNQPQHF.